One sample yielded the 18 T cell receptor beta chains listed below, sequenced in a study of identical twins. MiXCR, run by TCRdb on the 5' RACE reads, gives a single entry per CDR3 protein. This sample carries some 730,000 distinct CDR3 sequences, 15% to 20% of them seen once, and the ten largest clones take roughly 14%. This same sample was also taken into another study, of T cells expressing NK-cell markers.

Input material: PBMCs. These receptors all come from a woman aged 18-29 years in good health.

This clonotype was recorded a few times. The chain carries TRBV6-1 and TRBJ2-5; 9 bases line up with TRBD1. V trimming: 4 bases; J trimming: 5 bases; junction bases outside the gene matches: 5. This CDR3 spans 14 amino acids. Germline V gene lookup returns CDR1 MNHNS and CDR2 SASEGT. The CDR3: CASSGHRGLETQYF. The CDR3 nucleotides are TGTGCCAGCAGTGGTCACAGGGGGCTCGAGACCCAGTACTTC.

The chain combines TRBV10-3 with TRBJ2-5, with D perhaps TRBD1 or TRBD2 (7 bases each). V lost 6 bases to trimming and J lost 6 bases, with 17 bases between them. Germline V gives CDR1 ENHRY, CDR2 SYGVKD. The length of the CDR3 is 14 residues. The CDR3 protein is CAIRPSGGEKTQYF. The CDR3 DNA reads TGTGCCATCAGGCCATCAGGGGGGGAGAAGACCCAGTACTTC.

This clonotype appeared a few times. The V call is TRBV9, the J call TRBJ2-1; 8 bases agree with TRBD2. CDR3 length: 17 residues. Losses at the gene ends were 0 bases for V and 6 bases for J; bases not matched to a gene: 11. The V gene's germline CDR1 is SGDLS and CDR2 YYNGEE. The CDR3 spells CASSVVPSGRSGNEQFF. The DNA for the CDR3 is TGTGCCAGCAGCGTAGTCCCCAGCGGGAGAAGCGGCAATGAGCAGTTCTTC.

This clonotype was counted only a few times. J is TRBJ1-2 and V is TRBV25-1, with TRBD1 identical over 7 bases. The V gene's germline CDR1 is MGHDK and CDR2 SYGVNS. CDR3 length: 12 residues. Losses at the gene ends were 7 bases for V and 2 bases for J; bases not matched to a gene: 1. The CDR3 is CASNRGNYGYTF. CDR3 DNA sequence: TGTGCCAGCAACAGGGGAAACTATGGCTACACCTTC.

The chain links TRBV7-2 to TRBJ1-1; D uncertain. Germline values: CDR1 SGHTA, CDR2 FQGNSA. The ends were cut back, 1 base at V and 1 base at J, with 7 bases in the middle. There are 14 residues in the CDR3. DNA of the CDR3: TGTGCCAGCAGCTTAGTGCCGAGGAACACTGAAGCTTTCTTT. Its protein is CASSLVPRNTEAFF.

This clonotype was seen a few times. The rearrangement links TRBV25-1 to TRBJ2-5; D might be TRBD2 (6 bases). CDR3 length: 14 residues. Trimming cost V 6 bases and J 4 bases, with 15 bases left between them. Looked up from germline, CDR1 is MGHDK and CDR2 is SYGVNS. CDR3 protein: CASSTGRGGETQYF. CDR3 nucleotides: TGTGCCAGCAGCACAGGCCGGGGAGGAGAGACCCAGTACTTC.

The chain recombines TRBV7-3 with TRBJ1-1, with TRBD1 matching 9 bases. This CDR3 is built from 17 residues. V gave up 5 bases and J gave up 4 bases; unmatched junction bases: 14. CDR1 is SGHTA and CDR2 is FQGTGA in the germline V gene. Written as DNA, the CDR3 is TGTGCCAGCAGCCGGACAGGGGAGGACCCGATCCCCACTGAAGCTTTCTTT. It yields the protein CASSRTGEDPIPTEAFF.

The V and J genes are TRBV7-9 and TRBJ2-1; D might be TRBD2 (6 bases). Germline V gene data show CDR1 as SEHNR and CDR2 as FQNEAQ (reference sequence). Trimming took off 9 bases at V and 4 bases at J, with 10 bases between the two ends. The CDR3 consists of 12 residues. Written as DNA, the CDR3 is TGTGCCAGGGCGGGGATTTACAATGAGCAGTTCTTC. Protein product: CARAGIYNEQFF.

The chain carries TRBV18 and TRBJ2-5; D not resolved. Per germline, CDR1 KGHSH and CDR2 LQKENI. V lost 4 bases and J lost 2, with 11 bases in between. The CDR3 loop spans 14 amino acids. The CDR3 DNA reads TGTGCCAGCTCACGTACGGACGGACAAGAGACCCAGTACTTC. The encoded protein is CASSRTDGQETQYF.

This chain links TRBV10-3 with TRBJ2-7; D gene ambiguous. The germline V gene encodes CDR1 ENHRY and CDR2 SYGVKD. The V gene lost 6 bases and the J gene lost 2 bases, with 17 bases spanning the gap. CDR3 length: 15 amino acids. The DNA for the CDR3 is TGTGCCATCAGCCAGACTCCGACCTTTACCTACGAGCAGTACTTC. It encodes CAISQTPTFTYEQYF.

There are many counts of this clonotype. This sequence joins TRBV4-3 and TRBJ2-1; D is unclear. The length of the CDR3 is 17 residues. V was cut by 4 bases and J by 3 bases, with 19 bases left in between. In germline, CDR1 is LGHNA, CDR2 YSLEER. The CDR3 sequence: CASSRFLGASNYNEQFF. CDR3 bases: TGCGCCAGCAGCCGGTTCTTGGGCGCGTCCAACTACAATGAGCAGTTCTTC.

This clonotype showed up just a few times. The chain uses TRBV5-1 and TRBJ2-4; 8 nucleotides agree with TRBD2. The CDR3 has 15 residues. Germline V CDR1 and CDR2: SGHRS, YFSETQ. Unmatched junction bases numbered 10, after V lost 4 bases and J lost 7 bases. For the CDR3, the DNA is TGCGCCAGCAGCCCGGGAGTAGCGGGGACTAACATTCAGTACTTC. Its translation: CASSPGVAGTNIQYF.

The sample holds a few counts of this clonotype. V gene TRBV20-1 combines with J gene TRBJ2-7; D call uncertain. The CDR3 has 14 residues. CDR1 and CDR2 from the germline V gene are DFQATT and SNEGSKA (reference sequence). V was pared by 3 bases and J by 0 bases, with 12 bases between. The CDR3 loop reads CSASLLVSSYEQYF. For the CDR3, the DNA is TGCAGTGCTAGTCTCTTGGTAAGCTCCTACGAGCAGTACTTC.

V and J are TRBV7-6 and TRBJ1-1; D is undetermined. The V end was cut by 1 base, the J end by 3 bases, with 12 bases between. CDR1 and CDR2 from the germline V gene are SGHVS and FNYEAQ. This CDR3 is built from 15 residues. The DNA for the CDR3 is TGTGCCAGCAGCTTAGTCAGCGCGGGAGACACTGAAGCTTTCTTT. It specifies CASSLVSAGDTEAFF.

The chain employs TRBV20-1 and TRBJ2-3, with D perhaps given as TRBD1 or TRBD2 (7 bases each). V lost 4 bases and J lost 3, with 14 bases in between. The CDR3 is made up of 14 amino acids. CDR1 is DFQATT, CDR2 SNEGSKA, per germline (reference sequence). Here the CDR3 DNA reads TGCAGTGCTACCCGACAGGGAGGGACAGATACGCAGTATTTT. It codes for CSATRQGGTDTQYF.

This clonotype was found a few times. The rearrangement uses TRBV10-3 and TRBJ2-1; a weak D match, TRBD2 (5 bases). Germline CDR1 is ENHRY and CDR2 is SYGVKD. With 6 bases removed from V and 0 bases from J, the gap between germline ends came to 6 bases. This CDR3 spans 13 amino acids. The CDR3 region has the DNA TGTGCCATCAGCGGGGACTCCTACAATGAGCAGTTCTTC. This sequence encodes CAISGDSYNEQFF.

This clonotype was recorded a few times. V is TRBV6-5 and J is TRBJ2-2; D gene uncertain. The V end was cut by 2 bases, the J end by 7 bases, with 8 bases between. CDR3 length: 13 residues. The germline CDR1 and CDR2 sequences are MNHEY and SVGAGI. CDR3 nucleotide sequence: TGTGCCAGCAGTTACGGGTGGGACGGGGAGCTGTTTTTT. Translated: CASSYGWDGELFF.

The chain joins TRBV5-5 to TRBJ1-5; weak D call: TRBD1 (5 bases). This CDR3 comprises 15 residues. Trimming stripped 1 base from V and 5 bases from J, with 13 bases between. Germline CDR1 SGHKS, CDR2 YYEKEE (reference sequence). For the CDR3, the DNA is TGTGCCAGCAGCTTGTACCAGGGTGGGGATCAGCCCCAGCATTTT. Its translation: CASSLYQGGDQPQHF.